This is a list of T cell receptor beta chains from one sample in a study of blood T cell repertoires in COVID-19. Using immunoSEQ multiplex PCR, the repertoire was profiled, and TCRdb retains in-frame clones only, with some absent. The profile shows about 430,000 clones, nearly 90% of them singletons. Sequenced sample: PBMCs or T cells enriched from blood (not recorded which). The receptors were sampled from a woman aged 18-30 years who had been exposed to COVID-19. The CDR3 runs from the conserved cysteine through the conserved F or W. The order of the fields is J gene, V gene, D gene, clone size, CDR3 DNA, CDR3 protein. D genes are given only for firm matches. Size is stated for part of the rows, as once, few or many counts, or as a class when the clone is expanded.

>TRBJ2-1|TRBV24-1|.|few
TGTGCCACCAGTGATTTGGGCGGGAGAGGGGGAATTGAGCAGTTCTTC
CATSDLGGRGGIEQFF
>TRBJ2-1|TRBV11-2|TRBD2|once
TGTGCCAGCAGCTTAGGAGATAGCGGGAGGGTACGGATCTTC
CASSLGDSGRVRIF
>TRBJ2-2|TRBV15|.|once
TGTGCCACCAGCAGAGTAAGGACAATGAACACCGGGGAGCTGTTTTTT
CATSRVRTMNTGELFF
>TRBJ1-1|TRBV6-5|.|.
TGTGCCAGCAGTTACGACCAGGGGCGGCACACTGAAGCTTTCTTT
CASSYDQGRHTEAFF
>TRBJ2-7|TRBV7-7|.|.
TGTGCTAGCAGCTTCGGAGGGACTGCGCTTGAGTTACAGTACTTC
CASSFGGTALELQYF
>TRBJ1-5|TRBV11-1|.|.
TGTGCCAGCAGCTTAGGACGGGATCAGCCCCAGCATTTT
CASSLGRDQPQHF
>TRBJ1-2|TRBV5-1|.|.
TGCGCCAGCACCCCTGGAGGTGGCCACTATGGCTACACCTTC
CASTPGGGHYGYTF
>TRBJ2-2|TRBV23-1|TRBD2|.
TGCGCCAGCAGTCCGGCAGTCGCGGGGGTAGCCGGGGAGCTGTTTTTT
CASSPAVAGVAGELFF
>TRBJ1-2|TRBV19|.|.
TGTGCCAGTAGCCTTATGGGCTACACCTTC
CASSLMGYTF
>TRBJ2-7|TRBV5-1|.|.
TGCGCCAGCAGCTTGGGGTGGGGGCCCTACGAGCAGTACTTC
CASSLGWGPYEQYF
>TRBJ2-3|TRBV5-6|.|.
TGTGCCAGCAGCTCGAGTCAGCAGGGGTACACAGATACGCAGTATTTT
CASSSSQQGYTDTQYF
>TRBJ2-1|TRBV5-1|TRBD2|few
TGCGCCAGCACCCGGACTAGCGGGACCAACTACAATGAGCAGTTCTTC
CASTRTSGTNYNEQFF
>TRBJ1-2|TRBV2|TRBD1|few
TGTGCCAGCAGTGAACCAACAGGGGGCAATGGCTACACCTTC
CASSEPTGGNGYTF
>TRBJ2-1|TRBV6-4|.|few
TGTGCCAGCAGTCCCGGGGCTAGCGCGATCTCCTACAATGAGCAGTTCTTC
CASSPGASAISYNEQFF
>TRBJ1-2|TRBV4-2|.|.
TGTGCCAGCAGCCGCGATTCGGACAGCATCATCTATGGCTACACCTTC
CASSRDSDSIIYGYTF
>TRBJ2-1|TRBV28|TRBD2|.
TGTGCCAGCAGTTTATCCGGGGGGGGTTTGAATGAGCAGTTCTTC
CASSLSGGGLNEQFF
>TRBJ2-7|TRBV27|TRBD2|.
TGTGCCAGCAGCTCACGACTAGCTCGAGGATCCTACGAGCAGTACTTC
CASSSRLARGSYEQYF
>TRBJ2-1|TRBV13|.|.
TGTGCCAGCAGCGCGATGGGCAAGGACAATGAGCAGTTCTTC
CASSAMGKDNEQFF
>TRBJ1-3|TRBV7-6|TRBD1|.
TGTGCCAGCAGCTTAAGCCCGACGGTGGGACAGCAAATGGGTGGAAACACCATATATTTT
CASSLSPTVGQQMGGNTIYF
>TRBJ1-1|TRBV7-6|.|.
TGTGCCAGCAGCTTAGGCCGGGAGGTGGCCACTGAAGCTTTCTTT
CASSLGREVATEAFF
>TRBJ2-1|TRBV10-1|TRBD2|once
TGCGCCAGCAGTGAGCTAGCGGGAGGGTACAATGAGCAGTTCTTC
CASSELAGGYNEQFF
>TRBJ2-1|TRBV5-1|TRBD2|.
TGCGCCAGCAGCTTTAGCGGGAGTTTTCCGTCCTACAATGAGCAGTTCTTC
CASSFSGSFPSYNEQFF
>TRBJ2-2|TRBV28|TRBD1|.
TGTGCCAGCAGTACCAGGGGGCCCGGTACCGGGGAGCTGTTTTTT
CASSTRGPGTGELFF
>TRBJ1-5|TRBV6-5|.|.
TGTGCCAGCAGTTACTCGAGGGGGACTCAGCCCCAGCATTTT
CASSYSRGTQPQHF
>TRBJ2-3|TRBV5-1|.|.
TGCGCCAGCAGCCTCGGCAGGGTCAGCACAGATACGCAGTATTTT
CASSLGRVSTDTQYF
>TRBJ2-7|TRBV2|TRBD1|.
TGTGCCAGCATCCGGGCCGGGACAGGGGGCTACGAGCAGTACTTC
CASIRAGTGGYEQYF
>TRBJ1-4|TRBV15|.|.
TGTGCCACCAGGGGAAGGGGCTTCGATGAAAAACTGTTTTTT
CATRGRGFDEKLFF
>TRBJ1-4|TRBV2|TRBD1|.
TGTGCCAGCAGTGAACCCCGCGACAGGGGATTTGCTGAAAAACTGTTTTTT
CASSEPRDRGFAEKLFF
>TRBJ2-7|TRBV3-1/TRBV3-2|.|.
TGTGCCAGCAGCCAGCGACAGTTCCCCTACGAGCAGTACTTC
CASSQRQFPYEQYF
>TRBJ1-1|TRBV23-1|.|.
TGCGCCTTCCGAAGGGGCCGGACAGAAGCTTTCTTT
CAFRRGRTEAFF
>TRBJ2-5|TRBV4-1|TRBD1|.
TGCGCCAGCAGCCTCGGACAACAGGGGCGTGGGACCCAGTACTTC
CASSLGQQGRGTQYF
>TRBJ2-3|TRBV7-2|.|.
TGTGCCAGCAGAAACACCGGGGGTCCCCCCGCAGATACGCAGTATTTT
CASRNTGGPPADTQYF
>TRBJ2-7|TRBV6-5|TRBD1|.
TGTGCCAGCAATCCGACAGGGGCCCACGAGCAGTACTTC
CASNPTGAHEQYF
>TRBJ2-3|TRBV10-3|TRBD2|.
TGTGCCATCAGTGCCCGGGGGGGGCTCCCCACAGATACGCAGTATTTT
CAISARGGLPTDTQYF
>TRBJ2-7|TRBV2|TRBD1|.
TGTGCCAGCAGCGCGGACAGGTATACCCACGAGCAGTACTTC
CASSADRYTHEQYF
>TRBJ2-1|TRBV28|TRBD1|.
TGTGCCAGCAGTCCTTGGACAGGGGGCTCCTACAATGAGCAGTTCTTC
CASSPWTGGSYNEQFF
>TRBJ1-2|TRBV12-3/TRBV12-4|.|.
TGTGCCAGCAGGGAGCAGGGGAGCGATGGCTACACCTTC
CASREQGSDGYTF
>TRBJ2-2|TRBV2|TRBD1|few
TGTGCCAGCAGTGAAGCGGGGACAGGTATCACCGGGGAGCTGTTTTTT
CASSEAGTGITGELFF
>TRBJ1-3|TRBV6-5|.|.
TGTGCCAGCGCGGGCACAGGGGGAAACACCATATATTTT
CASAGTGGNTIYF
>TRBJ2-2|TRBV2|.|once
TGTGCCAGCAGTGAAGAACAGACCAACACCGGGGAGCTGTTTTTT
CASSEEQTNTGELFF
>TRBJ2-1|TRBV6-5|TRBD2|few
TGTGCCAGCAGTTACTCGTATCTAGCGGGAGATGAGCAGTTCTTC
CASSYSYLAGDEQFF
>TRBJ1-2|TRBV15|.|once
TGTGCCACCAGCCTTATGTCAGGGGCCGCCTATGGCTACACCTTC
CATSLMSGAAYGYTF
>TRBJ2-7|TRBV28|.|.
TGTGCCAGCAGTTTAAAGTTGCCAGTCTCCTACGAGCAGTACTTC
CASSLKLPVSYEQYF
>TRBJ2-7|TRBV30|.|.
TGTGCCTGGATAACCGAGGACGAGCAGTACTTC
CAWITEDEQYF
>TRBJ1-2|TRBV7-9|.|.
TGTGCCAGCAACACTCCTATCTGGGAGGGCTATGGCTACACCTTC
CASNTPIWEGYGYTF
>TRBJ2-3|TRBV10-1|.|.
TGCGCCAGCAGTGAAAGCGGAAACACAGATACGCAGTATTTT
CASSESGNTDTQYF
>TRBJ2-7|TRBV28|TRBD2|.
TGTGCCAGCAGTACTTATAGGACTAGCGGGGGGCCGCAACTTGCCTACGAGCAGTACTTC
CASSTYRTSGGPQLAYEQYF
>TRBJ2-7|TRBV7-2|TRBD2|few
TGTGCCAGCAGCCAATTCGGACTAGCGGGGGGCGGGCAGTACTTC
CASSQFGLAGGGQYF
>TRBJ1-1|TRBV5-1|TRBD1|.
TGCGCCAGCAGCCGCCGGGACAGAAAGAACACTGAAGCTTTCTTT
CASSRRDRKNTEAFF
>TRBJ2-7|TRBV29-1|TRBD1|.
TGCAGCGTGATCCGGGACAGGGTCAGCGAGCAGTACTTC
CSVIRDRVSEQYF
>TRBJ2-7|TRBV13|.|.
TGTGCCAGCAGCACCCAGAGGATACCCTACGAGCAGTACTTC
CASSTQRIPYEQYF
>TRBJ1-3|TRBV3-1/TRBV3-2|.|.
TGTGCCAGCATGTCTTTCGGAGCAGGGGGAAACACCATATATTTT
CASMSFGAGGNTIYF
>TRBJ2-1|TRBV5-6|.|.
TGTGCCAGCAGCTCTTTCTCCTACAATGAGCAGTTCTTC
CASSSFSYNEQFF
>TRBJ2-7|TRBV27|TRBD2|.
TGTGCCAGCAGGGTCGTAATAGCGGGATCTCTTACCTACGAGCAGTACTTC
CASRVVIAGSLTYEQYF
>TRBJ1-2|TRBV5-4|.|few
TGTGCCAGCAGCTTGGTGGCGGGCTTCGGCTATGGCTACACCTTC
CASSLVAGFGYGYTF
>TRBJ1-3|TRBV7-2|.|.
TGTGCCAGCAGCGACAGTACCTCTGGAAACACCATATATTTT
CASSDSTSGNTIYF
>TRBJ1-3|TRBV6-1|.|.
TGTGCCAGCAGTGTTTCAGGGAGCGGGGCGGGAAACACCATATATTTT
CASSVSGSGAGNTIYF